This T cell receptor beta chain was observed in a study of cytomegalovirus exposure and HLA in healthy donors. Concerning this clone: Its antigen is unidentified.

The PCR ran on 60 Vbeta and 13 Jbeta primers. Profiling relied on immunoSEQ multiplex PCR, and the TCRdb table lists in-frame clones only, not all of them. The sample lists about 150,000 clones, about 70% occurring once. General study results and limits: As a later analysis revealed, the rate of TCR association differed by HLA locus, with DRB1 most and HLA-C fewest.

The TCR originated in a woman aged 60-70 years in good health and CMV-seropositive. Input material: PBMCs.

CDR3 coding DNA: TGTGCCAGCAGTCAAAGGGCGGGGCTACTGCTCACTGAAGCTTTCTTT. It yields the protein CASSQRAGLLLTEAFF. This rearrangement joins TRBV2 to TRBJ1-1, with D possibly matching TRBD1 (5 bases). The CDR3 has 16 residues. Germline values: CDR1 SNHLY, CDR2 FYNNEI. Trimming cost V 5 bases and J 4 bases, with 20 bases left between them.